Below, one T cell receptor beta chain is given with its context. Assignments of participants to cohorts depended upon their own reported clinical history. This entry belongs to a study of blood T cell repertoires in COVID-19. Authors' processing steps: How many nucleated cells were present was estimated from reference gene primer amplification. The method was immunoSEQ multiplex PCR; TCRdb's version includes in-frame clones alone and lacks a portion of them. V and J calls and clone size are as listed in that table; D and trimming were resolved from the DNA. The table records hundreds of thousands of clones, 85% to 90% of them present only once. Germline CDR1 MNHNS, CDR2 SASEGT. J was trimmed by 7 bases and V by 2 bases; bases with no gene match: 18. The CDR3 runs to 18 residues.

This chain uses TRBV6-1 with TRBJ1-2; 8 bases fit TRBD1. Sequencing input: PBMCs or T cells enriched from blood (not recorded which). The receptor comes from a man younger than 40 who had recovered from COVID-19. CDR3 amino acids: CASSELFGRAGGLGGYTF. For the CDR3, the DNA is TGTGCCAGCAGTGAACTCTTCGGACGGGCAGGGGGCTTGGGTGGCTACACCTTC.